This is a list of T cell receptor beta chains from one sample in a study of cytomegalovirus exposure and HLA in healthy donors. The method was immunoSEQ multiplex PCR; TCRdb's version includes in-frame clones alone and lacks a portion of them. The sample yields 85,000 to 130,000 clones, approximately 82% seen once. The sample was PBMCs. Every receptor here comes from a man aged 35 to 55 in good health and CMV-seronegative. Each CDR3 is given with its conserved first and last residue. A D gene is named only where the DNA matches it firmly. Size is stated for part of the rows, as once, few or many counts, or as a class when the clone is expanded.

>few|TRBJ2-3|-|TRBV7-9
TGTGCCAGCAGCTCGCAGACAGATACGCAGTATTTT
CASSSQTDTQYF
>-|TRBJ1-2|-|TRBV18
TGTGCCAGCTCACCAGGCGGGATTTGGTATGGCTACACCTTC
CASSPGGIWYGYTF
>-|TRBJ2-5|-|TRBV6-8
TGTGCCGGAGGAGAGGGCCAAGAGACCCAGTACTTC
CAGGEGQETQYF
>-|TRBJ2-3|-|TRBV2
TGTGCCAGCAGTACTTTCCGAGGGACGCAGTATTTT
CASSTFRGTQYF
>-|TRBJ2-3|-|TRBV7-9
TGTGCCAGCAACCTTCTAGGGAGTTCGGCAGCTGATACGCAGTATTTT
CASNLLGSSAADTQYF
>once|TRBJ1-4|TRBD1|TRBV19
TGTGCCAGTAGTACTCCTCGACAGGGCCCAAATGAAAAACTGTTTTTT
CASSTPRQGPNEKLFF
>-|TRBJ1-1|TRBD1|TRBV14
TGTGCCACTTCGACAGGGCTGAACACTGAAGCTTTCTTT
CATSTGLNTEAFF
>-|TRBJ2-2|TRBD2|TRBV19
TGTGCCAGTAGTTCCTCGTGGGAGGGACCCTACGCCGGGGAGCTGTTTTTT
CASSSSWEGPYAGELFF
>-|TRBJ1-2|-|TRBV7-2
TGTGCCAGCAGCTTGTCTGGGGGCTACTATGGCTACACCTTC
CASSLSGGYYGYTF
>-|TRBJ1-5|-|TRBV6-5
TGTGCCAGCAGCGCTGACAGGAATCAGCCCCAGCATTTT
CASSADRNQPQHF
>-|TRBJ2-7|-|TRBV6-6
TGTGCCAGCAGTTACAGCCTCGAGCAGTACTTC
CASSYSLEQYF
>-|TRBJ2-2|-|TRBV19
TGTGCCAGTAGCGGCGCGGATCCTAACACCGGGGAGCTGTTTTTT
CASSGADPNTGELFF
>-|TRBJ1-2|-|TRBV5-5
TGTGCCAGCGCCAGGGCAGATAACTATGGCTACACCTTC
CASARADNYGYTF
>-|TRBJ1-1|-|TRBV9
TGTGCCAGCAGCGCAGGGGTGAACACTGAAGCTTTCTTT
CASSAGVNTEAFF
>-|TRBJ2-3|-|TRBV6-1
TGTGCCAGCAGTGATGTGGGGGGGCGAAGAACAGATACGCAGTATTTT
CASSDVGGRRTDTQYF
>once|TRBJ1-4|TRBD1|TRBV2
TGTGCCAGCAGTGGAACAGGGGTAGGGGAAAAACTGTTTTTT
CASSGTGVGEKLFF
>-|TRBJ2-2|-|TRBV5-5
TGTGCCAGCAGCTTGTGGGGGGTATCTCGCACCGGGGAGCTGTTTTTT
CASSLWGVSRTGELFF
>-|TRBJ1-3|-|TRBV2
TGTGCCAGCAGGCGGTCCCCTGGAAACACCATATATTTT
CASRRSPGNTIYF
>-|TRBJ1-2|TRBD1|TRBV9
TGTGCCAGCAGCGCTACAGGGGGCGGTGGCTACACCTTC
CASSATGGGGYTF
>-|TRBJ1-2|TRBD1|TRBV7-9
TGTGCCAGCAGCCCTGGACAGGGAGGCTATGGCTACACCTTC
CASSPGQGGYGYTF
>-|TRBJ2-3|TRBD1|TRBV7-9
TGTGCCAGCAGCCCTTATCCCCGGGACAGGGGGAATACGAATACGCAGTATTTT
CASSPYPRDRGNTNTQYF
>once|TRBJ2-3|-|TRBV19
TGTGCCAGTAGTTTACAAGGTCGGACTAGCACAGATACGCAGTATTTT
CASSLQGRTSTDTQYF
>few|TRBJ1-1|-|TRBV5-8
TGTGCCAGCAGACATCGCAGGAGGGCTGAAGCTTTCTTT
CASRHRRRAEAFF
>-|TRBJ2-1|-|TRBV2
TGTGCCAGCAGTGACGTTGAAGGGGATTGGCAGTTCTTC
CASSDVEGDWQFF
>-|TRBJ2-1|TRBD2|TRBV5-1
TGCGCCAGCAGCTTGGGGCGAGGGACTAGCGGCTTCAATGAGCAGTTCTTC
CASSLGRGTSGFNEQFF
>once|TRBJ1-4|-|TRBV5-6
TGTGCCAGCAGCTTGAGGAGGGATGAAAAACTGTTTTTT
CASSLRRDEKLFF
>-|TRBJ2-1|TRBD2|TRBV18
TGTGCCAGCTCAGCGACTAGCGCTGGCCGGTTCTTC
CASSATSAGRFF
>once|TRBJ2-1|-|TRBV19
TGTGCCAGTAGTATAGAAGGGGGAGCCTACAATGAGCAGTTCTTC
CASSIEGGAYNEQFF
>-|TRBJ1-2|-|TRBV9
TGTGCCAGCAGCCACCCCGGGATAAGATCTTTTCGTAGAGGCTACACCTTC
CASSHPGIRSFRRGYTF
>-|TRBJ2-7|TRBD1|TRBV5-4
TGTGCCAGCAGCTGGACAGGGGGGGACGAGCAGTACTTC
CASSWTGGDEQYF
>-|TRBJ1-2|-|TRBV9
TGTGCCAGCCAGAGGGACATTCGCGGCTACACCTTC
CASQRDIRGYTF
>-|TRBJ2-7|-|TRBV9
TGTGCCAGCAGCGTCGGTGGAGGGGGCAACGAGCAGTACTTC
CASSVGGGGNEQYF
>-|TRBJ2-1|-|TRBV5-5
TGTGCCAGCAGCTTCCTTCGTGGGAGCTCCTACAATGAGCAGTTCTTC
CASSFLRGSSYNEQFF
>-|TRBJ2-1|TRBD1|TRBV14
TGTGCCAGCAGCCAATTCTACTACGGGACAGGGAGAGTTGATGAGCAGTTCTTC
CASSQFYYGTGRVDEQFF
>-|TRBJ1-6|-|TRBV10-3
TGTGCCACCGCACTAGCCAGGGAAGGGAATTCACCCCTCCACTTT
CATALAREGNSPLHF
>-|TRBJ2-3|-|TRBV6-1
TGTGCCAGCAGTCCCGAACTCGGGATCACAGATACGCAGTATTTT
CASSPELGITDTQYF
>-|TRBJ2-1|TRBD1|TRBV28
TGTGCCAGCAGTTTCCGTGACAGGGCCCCGAGGATGTTCTTC
CASSFRDRAPRMFF
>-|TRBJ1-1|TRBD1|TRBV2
TGTGCCAGCAAGAGGGACAGGGGACACAGCGCTGAAGCTTTCTTT
CASKRDRGHSAEAFF
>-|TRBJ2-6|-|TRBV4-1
TGCGCCAGCAGCCCCCGGGGGTCTGGGGCCAACGTCCTGACTTTC
CASSPRGSGANVLTF
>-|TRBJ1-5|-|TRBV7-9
TGTGCCAGCAGCCTCGGACAGACCAATCAGCCTCAGCATTTT
CASSLGQTNQPQHF